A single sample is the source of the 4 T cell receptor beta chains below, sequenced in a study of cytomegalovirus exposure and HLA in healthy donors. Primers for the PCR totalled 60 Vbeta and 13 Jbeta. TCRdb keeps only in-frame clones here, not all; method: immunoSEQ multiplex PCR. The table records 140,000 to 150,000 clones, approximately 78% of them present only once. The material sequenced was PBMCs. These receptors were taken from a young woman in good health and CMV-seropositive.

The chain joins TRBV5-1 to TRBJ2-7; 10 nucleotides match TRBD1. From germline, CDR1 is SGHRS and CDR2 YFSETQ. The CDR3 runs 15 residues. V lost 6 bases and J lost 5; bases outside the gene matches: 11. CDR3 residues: CASNPIGDRGHEQYF. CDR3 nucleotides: TGCGCCAGCAACCCAATAGGGGACAGGGGCCACGAGCAGTACTTC.

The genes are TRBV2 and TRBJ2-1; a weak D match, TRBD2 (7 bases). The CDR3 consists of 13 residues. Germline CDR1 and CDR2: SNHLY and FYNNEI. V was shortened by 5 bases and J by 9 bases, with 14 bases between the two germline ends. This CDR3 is CASSPLGGVEQFF. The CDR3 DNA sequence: TGTGCCAGCAGTCCTCTAGGGGGGGTTGAGCAGTTCTTC.

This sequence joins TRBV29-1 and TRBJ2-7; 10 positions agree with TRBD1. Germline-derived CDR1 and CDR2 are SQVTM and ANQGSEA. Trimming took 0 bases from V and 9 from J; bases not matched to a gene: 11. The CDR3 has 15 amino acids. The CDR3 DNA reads TGCAGCGTTGAAGATCCGGGACAGGGGCCACAGGGGCAGTACTTC. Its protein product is CSVEDPGQGPQGQYF.

DNA of the CDR3: TGTGCCAGCAGCCGGACAGGGGAGGCTGAAGCTTTCTTT. This translates into CASSRTGEAEAFF. This chain uses TRBV6-6 with TRBJ1-1; TRBD1 matches 9 bases. The length of the CDR3 is 13 residues. With V trimmed by 6 bases and J by 6 bases, 5 bases remained unmatched. Germline assignment: CDR1 MNHNY and CDR2 SVGAGI (reference sequence).